The 28 T cell receptor beta chains below were found in one sample sequenced in a study of cytomegalovirus exposure and HLA in healthy donors. The study ran its PCR with 60 Vbeta and 13 Jbeta primers. Produced via immunoSEQ multiplex PCR; TCRdb's table is partial and in-frame only. This sample has 90,000 to 120,000 clones, with over 75% found just once. The sample consisted of PBMCs. Source of these receptors: a man in his thirties or forties in good health and CMV-seronegative.

Only a few counts were recorded for this clone. This chain uses TRBV30 with TRBJ2-7; 8 bases match TRBD2. In germline, CDR1 is GTSNPN, CDR2 SVGIG (reference sequence). CDR3 length equals 14 residues. With V trimmed by 1 base and J by 4 bases, 6 bases remained unmatched. In nucleotides, the CDR3 is TGTGCCTGGAGTGCAGGGACTAGTTTTTACGAGCAGTACTTC. Translated: CAWSAGTSFYEQYF.

The chain uses TRBV11-2 and TRBJ2-5; 8 nucleotides agree with TRBD1. Germline assignment: CDR1 SGHAT and CDR2 FQNNGV. V was clipped by 7 bases and J by 5 bases; unmatched bases: 3. This CDR3 has 12 residues. The CDR3 DNA follows: TGTGCCAGCACGACAGGGGACGAGACCCAGTACTTC. Protein: CASTTGDETQYF.

The chain couples TRBV18 to TRBJ2-1; 8 positions agree with TRBD1. Germline V gene sequence: CDR1 KGHSH, CDR2 LQKENI. The CDR3 loop spans 16 amino acids. V lost 5 bases, J lost 7 bases, and 13 bases stayed unmatched. The CDR3 DNA reads as TGTGCCAGCTCAACCCGACAGGGGTCATGGGTAAATGAGCAGTTCTTC. Translated, it gives CASSTRQGSWVNEQFF.

This chain connects TRBV9 to TRBJ1-1; weak D call: TRBD1 (5 bases). V was clipped by 3 bases and J by 5 bases, with 14 bases between them. CDR3 size: 14 residues. Looked up from germline, CDR1 is SGDLS and CDR2 is YYNGEE. The CDR3, as DNA: TGTGCCAGCAGCGGAGGGGATAGCGGGACTGAAGCTTTCTTT. Translated, it gives CASSGGDSGTEAFF.

The chain uses TRBV7-6 and TRBJ1-1; no clear D gene. V was shortened by 2 bases and J by 1 base, with 8 bases between the two germline ends. The length of the CDR3 is 14 residues. Germline V gene sequence: CDR1 SGHVS, CDR2 FNYEAQ. For the CDR3, the DNA is TGTGCCAGCAGCTTAAGCGGAGGGAACACTGAAGCTTTCTTT. Protein: CASSLSGGNTEAFF. Using reference TRBV7-6 and TRBJ1-1 for the parts outside the CDR3, the full variable domain is GAGVSQSPRYKVTKRGQDVALRCDPISGHVSLYWYRQALGQGPEFLTYFNYEAQQDKSGLPNDRFSAERPEGSISTLTIQRTEQRDSAMYRCASSLSGGNTEAFFGQGTRLTVV.

DNA of the CDR3: TGTGCCAGCAGCATTGACAGGGAGCACTACGAGCAGTACTTC. Translated, it gives CASSIDREHYEQYF. This chain uses TRBV9 with TRBJ2-7; 7 positions agree with TRBD1. Trimming at V came to 4 bases and at J to 3 bases, leaving 7 bases not matched to a gene. Germline V gene data show CDR1 as SGDLS and CDR2 as YYNGEE. The CDR3 has 14 amino acids.

The chain couples TRBV27 to TRBJ2-5; D is possibly TRBD1 (6 bases). The CDR3 runs to 14 residues. Trimming pared 5 bases from V and 2 bases from J, leaving 12 bases between. Germline V gene data show CDR1 as MNHEY and CDR2 as SMNVEV (reference sequence). The CDR3 loop reads CASSLHRAQETQYF. CDR3 coding DNA: TGTGCCAGCAGTCTCCACAGGGCTCAAGAGACCCAGTACTTC.

V gene TRBV19 combines with J gene TRBJ2-7; D not resolved. The CDR3 sequence is 19 residues long. Trimming stripped 3 bases from V and 0 bases from J, with 24 bases between. Germline values: CDR1 LNHDA, CDR2 SQIVND (reference sequence). The CDR3 loop is CASSMRLTLIYSSSYEQYF. In DNA form, the CDR3 reads TGTGCCAGTAGTATGAGGCTCACACTCATTTACTCGAGCTCCTACGAGCAGTACTTC.

This chain joins TRBV14 and TRBJ1-1; tentative D call: TRBD1 (6 bases). The CDR3 sequence is 12 residues long. The ends were cut back, 4 bases at V and 8 bases at J, with 11 bases in the middle. Per germline, CDR1 SGHDN and CDR2 FVKESK. The CDR3: CASSLGRGEAFF. The DNA for the CDR3 is TGTGCCAGCAGCCTTGGAAGGGGGGAAGCTTTCTTT.

V and J are TRBV20-1 and TRBJ2-2; no definite D call. There are 10 residues in the CDR3. Trimming stripped 6 bases from V and 7 bases from J, with 6 bases between. The V gene's germline CDR1 is DFQATT and CDR2 SNEGSKA (reference sequence). This chain's CDR3 is CSALRGELFF. DNA for the CDR3: TGCAGTGCACTACGCGGGGAGCTGTTTTTT.

This clone occurred a few times. This chain connects TRBV15 to TRBJ2-2; possible D gene TRBD2, 6 bases. Trimming stripped 1 base from V and 7 bases from J, with 16 bases between. CDR3 length equals 16 residues. The germline V gene has CDR1 LNHNV and CDR2 YYDKDF (reference sequence). The CDR3 spells CATSRAHGSPYGELFF. Written as DNA, the CDR3 is TGTGCCACCAGCAGAGCGCACGGGAGCCCCTACGGGGAGCTGTTTTTT. Supplemented by reference TRBV15 and TRBJ2-2, the full variable domain reads DAMVIQNPRYQVTQFGKPVTLSCSQTLNHNVMYWYQQKSSQAPKLLFHYYDKDFNNEADTPDNFQSRRPNTSFCFLDIRSPGLGDTAMYLCATSRAHGSPYGELFFGEGSRLTVL.

The rearrangement joins TRBV7-8 to TRBJ1-6; D is undetermined. Trimming stripped 8 bases from V and 6 bases from J, with 20 bases between. The CDR3 totals 16 residues. CDR1 is SGHVS and CDR2 is FQNEAQ in the germline V gene. Here the CDR3 reads CASSTYPERSNSPLHF. CDR3 nucleotide sequence: TGTGCCAGCTCCACATACCCGGAGCGGAGTAATTCACCCCTCCACTTT.

This chain uses TRBV11-3 with TRBJ1-1; the D is unclear. The length of the CDR3 is 13 residues. V lost 4 bases and J 1 base, leaving 7 bases between the germline ends. Germline loops: CDR1 SGHNT, CDR2 YENEEA. The CDR3 DNA follows: TGTGCCAGCAGCTGGCAGGAGAACACTGAAGCTTTCTTT. Its translation is CASSWQENTEAFF.

CDR3 coding DNA: TGTGCCAGCAGCTTAGTGCGACAGAACACCGGGGAGCTGTTTTTT. Translated: CASSLVRQNTGELFF. V and J are TRBV7-6 and TRBJ2-2; D is ambiguous. V lost 1 base and J lost 1, with 7 bases in between. The CDR3 is 15 residues long. Germline assignment: CDR1 SGHVS and CDR2 FNYEAQ.

The V gene is TRBV23-1, the J gene TRBJ2-7; no reliable D call. TRBV23-1 qualifies as an ORF whose function is uncertain. This CDR3 has 15 amino acids. The V gene lost 4 bases and the J gene lost 1 base, with 14 bases spanning the gap. The CDR3 nucleotides read TGCGCCAGCAGTCTTCTCCCCCAGAATTCCTACGAGCAGTACTTC. Its protein is CASSLLPQNSYEQYF.

The V gene is TRBV27, the J gene TRBJ1-1; 7 nucleotides line up with TRBD1. Unmatched junction bases numbered 3, after V lost 5 bases and J lost 3 bases. CDR3 length: 13 amino acids. Germline CDR1 MNHEY, CDR2 SMNVEV (reference sequence). The DNA for the CDR3 is TGTGCCAGCAGTGACGGGACAGACACTGAAGCTTTCTTT. This encodes CASSDGTDTEAFF.

As concerns this clone: An end of the junction does not agree with germline; a read error may underlie this. The J gene is TRBJ2-3, the V gene TRBV7-7; 11 nucleotides agree with TRBD2. The CDR3 is 15 amino acids. The germline V gene has CDR1 SSHAT and CDR2 FNYEAQ (reference sequence). The CDR3: CASSKGLAGTDTQYF. The CDR3 bases are TGTGCTAGCAGCAAGGGACTAGCGGGCACAGATACGCAGTATTTT.

The chain has TRBV28 and TRBJ1-5; TRBD1 agrees at 8 bases. Germline V gives CDR1 MDHEN, CDR2 SYDVKM. Trimming took 3 bases from V and 4 from J; bases not matched to a gene: 5. The length of the CDR3 is 15 residues. CDR3: CASSFGRGQNQPQHF. CDR3 bases: TGTGCCAGCAGTTTTGGCAGGGGGCAGAATCAGCCCCAGCATTTT.

This chain joins TRBV14 and TRBJ2-3; D is possibly TRBD2 (5 bases). The germline V and J ends were trimmed by 0 bases and 0 bases, with 10 bases remaining between them. The CDR3 is 16 amino acids. Germline V lookup: CDR1 SGHDN, CDR2 FVKESK. Here the CDR3 reads CASSQEGRVSTDTQYF. In DNA form, the CDR3 reads TGTGCCAGCAGCCAAGAAGGGCGGGTAAGCACAGATACGCAGTATTTT.

The CDR3 DNA is TGTGCCAGCAGCGCTCCGGGACAGGGGGGGAACACTGAAGCTTTCTTT. Protein: CASSAPGQGGNTEAFF. V and J are TRBV9 and TRBJ1-1; 11 bases map to TRBD1. V shed 3 bases, J shed 1 base, and the junction held 5 bases outside the gene matches. The CDR3 contains 16 residues. The V gene's germline CDR1 is SGDLS and CDR2 YYNGEE.

CDR3 in DNA: TGTGCCACCAGCAGAGATATTGGCGGGAGCTCCTACAATGAGCAGTTCTTC. Translating gives CATSRDIGGSSYNEQFF. The J gene is TRBJ2-1, the V gene TRBV15; 7 positions agree with TRBD2. Per the germline V gene, CDR1 is LNHNV and CDR2 is YYDKDF (reference sequence). The CDR3 sequence is 17 residues long. The junction had 5 bases not matched to a gene; V was cut back by 0 bases and J by 0 bases.

This clone was counted between two and nine times. This chain uses TRBV9 with TRBJ1-1, with D possibly being TRBD1 (5 bases). Trimming shortened V by 4 bases and J by 3 bases, and 13 bases separated the two germline ends. Germline V gene sequence: CDR1 SGDLS, CDR2 YYNGEE. The CDR3 loop spans 14 amino acids. The CDR3 here is CASSTGGFDTEAFF. In DNA form, the CDR3 reads TGTGCCAGCAGCACAGGAGGGTTCGACACTGAAGCTTTCTTT.

V gene TRBV5-1 combines with J gene TRBJ2-5; TRBD1 matches 9 bases. This CDR3 comprises 15 residues. From germline, CDR1 is SGHRS and CDR2 YFSETQ. The V segment lost 1 base and the J segment 5 bases; nucleotides outside the gene matches: 6. CDR3 DNA: TGCGCCAGCAGCTTGACGGGACAGGGCTGGGAGACCCAGTACTTC. Translating it yields CASSLTGQGWETQYF.

The genes are TRBV5-4 and TRBJ2-7; 9 bases are shared with TRBD1. CDR3 length: 14 amino acids. With V trimmed by 4 bases and J by 1 base, 3 bases remained unmatched. Germline CDR1 SGHNT, CDR2 YYREEE (reference sequence). This CDR3 is CASSPDRGSYEQYF. In DNA, the CDR3 is TGTGCCAGCAGCCCCGACAGGGGGTCCTACGAGCAGTACTTC.

This clone has just one count. The chain couples TRBV7-9 to TRBJ2-5; 10 bases map to TRBD1. Germline CDR1 is SEHNR and CDR2 is FQNEAQ (reference sequence). Unmatched junction bases numbered 11, after V lost 1 base and J lost 0 bases. This CDR3 spans 19 amino acids. The CDR3 loop is CASSLVKGQGSSYQETQYF. The CDR3 DNA sequence: TGTGCCAGCAGCTTAGTAAAGGGACAGGGGTCTTCGTACCAAGAGACCCAGTACTTC.

The sample holds a few counts of this clone. The chain combines TRBV6-5 with TRBJ2-6; tentative D call: TRBD2 (6 bases). CDR1 and CDR2 from the germline V gene are MNHEY and SVGAGI. The CDR3 runs to 15 residues. Trimming took off 11 bases at V and 1 base at J, with 15 bases between the two ends. CDR3 protein: CAAGGNPSGANVLTF. The CDR3 region has the DNA TGTGCCGCCGGAGGGAACCCATCTGGGGCCAACGTCCTGACTTTC.

The V gene is TRBV6-1, the J gene TRBJ2-7, with D perhaps matching TRBD1 (5 bases). V dropped 2 bases and J dropped 4 bases, with 15 bases sitting between them. The CDR3 has 15 amino acids. From germline, CDR1 is MNHNS and CDR2 SASEGT. CDR3 nucleotides: TGTGCCAGCAGTGAAATGGCAGGGCTAAGGTACGAGCAGTACTTC. Translating gives CASSEMAGLRYEQYF.

The V gene is TRBV4-1, the J gene TRBJ2-7, with TRBD2 identical over 10 bases. Germline V gene data show CDR1 as MGHRA and CDR2 as YSYEKL. The J segment lost 1 base and the V segment lost 1 base, leaving 7 bases of the junction unmatched. This CDR3 region has 17 residues. In DNA form, the CDR3 reads TGCGCCAGCAGCCAAGCGACCAGCGGGAGGGGATCCTACGAGCAGTACTTC. Translation gives CASSQATSGRGSYEQYF.